Listed below are T cell receptor beta chains from one sample, sequenced in a study of STAT5B mutations in CD4+ large granular lymphocyte leukemia. Repertoires were generated with immunoSEQ multiplex PCR, while TCRdb's copy carries only in-frame clones and drops some. The sample comprises 45,000 to 55,000 clones, around 70% of which are singletons, and more than 1.5% rests with the top ten. The sequenced material came from CD4+ T cells from blood buffy coats. These receptors originate from a human donor in good health. CDR3s include the opening cysteine and the closing phenylalanine or tryptophan. The D gene is left open where the match is weak. Size is omitted from some rows. Given values are once, few, many or a class for expanded clones.

J	V	size	D	CDR3	DNA
TRBJ2-5	TRBV2	-	-	CASSTQETQYF	TGTGCCAGCTCAACCCAAGAGACCCAGTACTTC
TRBJ2-3	TRBV9	-	TRBD2	CASSLAGGFTDTQYF	TGTGCCAGCAGTCTAGCGGGGGGGTTCACAGATACGCAGTATTTT
TRBJ2-1	TRBV7-3	few	-	CASSPRLFGGTFNEQFF	TGTGCCAGCAGCCCCCGATTGTTCGGGGGTACATTTAATGAGCAGTTCTTC
TRBJ2-3	TRBV6-5	-	-	CASSYSTQSTDTQYF	TGTGCCAGCAGTTACTCGACACAGAGCACAGATACGCAGTATTTT
TRBJ1-5	TRBV6-6	-	-	CASRPSGGNQPQHF	TGTGCCAGCCGACCCTCAGGGGGCAATCAGCCCCAGCATTTT
TRBJ1-6	TRBV5-6	few	TRBD1	CASSFSQGGSPLHF	TGTGCCAGCAGCTTTTCACAGGGGGGATCACCCCTCCACTTT
TRBJ2-1	TRBV7-3	-	-	CASSLEGGAFNEQFF	TGTGCCAGCAGCTTAGAAGGGGGGGCCTTCAATGAGCAGTTCTTC
TRBJ1-4	TRBV25-1	-	-	CASSEPGDATNEKLFF	TGTGCCAGCAGTGAACCAGGCGATGCAACTAATGAAAAACTGTTTTTT
TRBJ1-1	TRBV2	few	TRBD1	CAAEDRALPNTEAFF	TGTGCCGCCGAGGACAGGGCCCTCCCGAACACTGAAGCTTTCTTT
TRBJ2-6	TRBV10-3	-	-	CAINDPTVPSGANVLTF	TGTGCCATCAACGACCCGACGGTTCCGTCTGGGGCCAACGTCCTGACTTTC
TRBJ1-4	TRBV7-9	-	-	CASSLARTEKLFF	TGTGCCAGCAGCCTAGCTAGGACAGAAAAACTGTTTTTT
TRBJ2-2	TRBV7-7	-	-	CASSPLGVRELFF	TGTGCTAGCAGCCCCCTTGGTGTCCGGGAGCTGTTTTTT
TRBJ1-1	TRBV6-6	-	-	CASTGGANTEAFF	TGTGCCAGCACGGGGGGGGCGAACACTGAAGCTTTCTTT
TRBJ1-1	TRBV6-1	-	-	CASSEFDRNTEAFF	TGTGCCAGCAGCGAATTCGACAGGAACACTGAAGCTTTCTTT
TRBJ2-2	TRBV7-7	-	TRBD1	CASSSGQGVTGELFF	TGTGCTAGCAGCAGCGGACAGGGAGTCACCGGGGAGCTGTTTTTT
TRBJ2-6	TRBV5-1	-	TRBD1	CASSIDGTGGSGANVLTF	TGCGCCAGCAGCATTGATGGGACAGGGGGCTCTGGGGCCAACGTCCTGACTTTC
TRBJ1-2	TRBV19	few	TRBD1	CASSSGGTLYGYTF	TGTGCCAGTAGTTCAGGGGGCACCCTCTATGGCTACACCTTC
TRBJ1-6	TRBV2	-	-	CASSERLFNSPLHF	TGTGCCAGCAGTGAGAGACTCTTTAATTCACCCCTCCACTTT
TRBJ2-3	TRBV7-9	-	-	CASSLVGGQPTDTQYF	TGTGCCAGCAGCTTAGTGGGGGGACAACCCACAGATACGCAGTATTTT
TRBJ1-3	TRBV6-1	once	-	CASSEAGSSGNTIYF	TGTGCCAGCAGTGAAGCGGGGAGCTCTGGAAACACCATATATTTT
TRBJ2-2	TRBV6-4	-	-	CASEGLNTGELFF	TGTGCCAGCGAGGGCCTTAACACCGGGGAGCTGTTTTTT
TRBJ2-5	TRBV2	-	TRBD1	CASRDRAETQYF	TGTGCCAGCCGGGACAGGGCCGAGACCCAGTACTTC
TRBJ2-1	TRBV7-2	-	-	CASSLEGLQYNEQFF	TGTGCCAGCAGCTTAGAAGGTCTTCAATACAATGAGCAGTTCTTC
TRBJ1-3	TRBV5-1	-	-	CASSPEGSGNTIYF	TGCGCCAGCAGCCCCGAGGGCTCTGGAAACACCATATATTTT
TRBJ1-1	TRBV6-5	few	-	CASSYSRSGTEAFF	TGTGCCAGCAGTTACTCGCGGAGCGGGACTGAAGCTTTCTTT
TRBJ1-4	TRBV5-1	-	-	CASSYGGAQSEKLFF	TGCGCCAGCAGCTACGGGGGGGCGCAGAGTGAAAAACTGTTTTTT
TRBJ1-4	TRBV6-1	-	-	CASRAVTGFEKLFF	TGTGCCAGCAGGGCCGTGACAGGCTTCGAAAAACTGTTTTTT
TRBJ2-7	TRBV5-8	-	-	CASSQAYEQYF	TGTGCCAGCAGTCAGGCCTACGAGCAGTACTTC
TRBJ2-7	TRBV18	-	TRBD1	CASSLTGGNNEQYF	TGTGCCAGCTCACTGACAGGGGGTAACAACGAGCAGTACTTC
TRBJ1-1	TRBV28	-	-	CASSLPLVGYTEAFF	TGTGCCAGCAGTTTGCCCTTAGTAGGGTACACTGAAGCTTTCTTT
TRBJ1-6	TRBV9	few	-	CASSVSGLSNSPLHF	TGTGCCAGCAGCGTATCGGGACTCTCTAATTCACCCCTCCACTTT
TRBJ1-2	TRBV2	-	-	CASSESGRTYGYTF	TGTGCCAGCAGTGAGTCCGGGAGGACCTATGGCTACACCTTC
TRBJ2-2	TRBV10-3	-	-	CAISESGGSLHDTGELFF	TGTGCCATCAGTGAGTCAGGAGGGTCTCTTCACGACACCGGGGAGCTGTTTTTT
TRBJ2-4	TRBV6-1	-	-	CASSDPLLSNIQYF	TGTGCCAGCAGTGATCCTCTCCTATCGAACATTCAGTACTTC
TRBJ1-5	TRBV7-8	-	-	CASSPQGGGNQPQHF	TGTGCCAGCAGCCCGCAAGGGGGAGGTAATCAGCCCCAGCATTTT